These 10 T cell receptor beta chains share one sample of origin, sequenced in a study of cytomegalovirus exposure and HLA in healthy donors. Profiling relied on immunoSEQ multiplex PCR, and the TCRdb table lists in-frame clones only, not all of them. This table holds 220,000 or so clones, less than 90% found once. The specimen was PBMCs. The origin of the receptors is a woman aged 18-29 years in good health and CMV-seronegative.

CDR3 bases: TGTGCCAGCTCACCCTCGTCCGGGACGGATCAGCCCCAGCATTTT. Its protein is CASSPSSGTDQPQHF. The rearrangement uses TRBV18 and TRBJ1-5; tentatively, D is TRBD1 (5 bases). Germline V gene data show CDR1 as KGHSH and CDR2 as LQKENI. The CDR3 length is 15 residues. With 3 bases removed from V and 5 bases from J, the gap between germline ends came to 14 bases.

There are a few counts of this clone. The gene calls are TRBV19 and TRBJ1-5, with TRBD1 as a possible D gene (5 bases). Trimming stripped 7 bases from V and 4 bases from J, with 11 bases between. Germline V lookup: CDR1 LNHDA, CDR2 SQIVND (reference sequence). This CDR3 is built from 13 residues. The CDR3 DNA is TGTGCCAGTACAGGGCAGCTTAATCAGCCCCAGCATTTT. Its protein is CASTGQLNQPQHF.

The genes are TRBV28 and TRBJ2-7; 10 bases match TRBD2. The CDR3 is 16 amino acids. J lost 4 bases, V lost 5 bases, and 11 bases had no gene match. CDR1 is MDHEN, CDR2 SYDVKM, per germline. CDR3 bases: TGTGCCAGCAGTCTCCCAGGGGGGACTAGCGTGTACGAGCAGTACTTC. Its protein product is CASSLPGGTSVYEQYF.

The chain joins TRBV18 to TRBJ2-1; possible D gene TRBD1, 6 bases. There are 16 residues in the CDR3. V was cut by 3 bases and J by 4 bases, with 16 bases left in between. Germline V gives CDR1 KGHSH, CDR2 LQKENI. The CDR3 loop reads CASSPGQSNLYNEQFF. The CDR3 DNA sequence: TGTGCCAGCTCACCTGGACAGTCCAACCTTTACAATGAGCAGTTCTTC.

The DNA for the CDR3 is TGTGCCAGCAGCCCCGGACTCAAAGTAAAACTGTTTTTT. Protein sequence: CASSPGLKVKLFF. This chain uses TRBV5-5 with TRBJ1-4; D unclear. There are 13 residues in the CDR3. V lost 4 bases and J lost 10, with 14 bases in between. Germline CDR1 is SGHKS and CDR2 is YYEKEE (reference sequence).

This rearrangement joins TRBV9 to TRBJ1-6; unclear D gene. CDR1 is SGDLS and CDR2 is YYNGEE in the germline V gene. Trimming took off 4 bases at V and 0 bases at J, with 11 bases between the two ends. CDR3 length: 16 amino acids. The CDR3 is CASSPGTSSYNSPLHF. Written as DNA, the CDR3 is TGTGCCAGCAGCCCTGGTACAAGCTCCTATAATTCACCCCTCCACTTT.

CDR3 region: CASSSPPDNYGYTF. For the CDR3, the DNA is TGCGCCAGCAGCTCGCCTCCGGACAACTATGGCTACACCTTC. V and J are TRBV5-1 and TRBJ1-2, with D unresolved. The CDR3 is 14 amino acids. Trimming removed 3 bases from V and 2 bases from J, with 11 bases in between. Germline assignment: CDR1 SGHRS and CDR2 YFSETQ.

The genes are TRBV28 and TRBJ2-1; D is uncertain. Germline assignment: CDR1 MDHEN and CDR2 SYDVKM. The V end lost 3 bases, the J end lost 4 bases, and 7 bases lay between the germline ends. The CDR3 consists of 13 residues. For the CDR3, the DNA is TGTGCCAGCAGTTTTGGTCTTTACAATGAGCAGTTCTTC. Its translation: CASSFGLYNEQFF. Together with reference TRBV28 and TRBJ2-1, the CDR3 gives the full variable domain: DVKVTQSSRYLVKRTGEKVFLECVQDMDHENMFWYRQDPGLGLRLIYFSYDVKMKEKGDIPEGYSVSREKKERFSLILESASTNQTSMYLCASSFGLYNEQFFGPGTRLTVL.

V and J are TRBV4-2 and TRBJ1-1; no clear D gene. The germline gives CDR1 LGHNA, CDR2 YNFKEQ. Trimming shortened V by 0 bases and J by 6 bases, and 20 bases separated the two germline ends. The CDR3 length is 17 residues. The CDR3 DNA reads as TGTGCCAGCAGCCAAGACCCCTTTAGGGTTAGAGTCCCTGAAGCTTTCTTT. This translates into CASSQDPFRVRVPEAFF.

The chain is built from TRBV23-1 and TRBJ1-5; 7 nucleotides agree with TRBD1. TRBV23-1 is an ORF, and what it does is uncertain. V shed 10 bases and J 0 bases; nucleotides not matched to a gene: 12. CDR3 length equals 16 residues. The CDR3, as DNA: TGCGCCAACCGGGGAGGGGGCGTATATAGCAATCAGCCCCAGCATTTT. Translated, it gives CANRGGGVYSNQPQHF.